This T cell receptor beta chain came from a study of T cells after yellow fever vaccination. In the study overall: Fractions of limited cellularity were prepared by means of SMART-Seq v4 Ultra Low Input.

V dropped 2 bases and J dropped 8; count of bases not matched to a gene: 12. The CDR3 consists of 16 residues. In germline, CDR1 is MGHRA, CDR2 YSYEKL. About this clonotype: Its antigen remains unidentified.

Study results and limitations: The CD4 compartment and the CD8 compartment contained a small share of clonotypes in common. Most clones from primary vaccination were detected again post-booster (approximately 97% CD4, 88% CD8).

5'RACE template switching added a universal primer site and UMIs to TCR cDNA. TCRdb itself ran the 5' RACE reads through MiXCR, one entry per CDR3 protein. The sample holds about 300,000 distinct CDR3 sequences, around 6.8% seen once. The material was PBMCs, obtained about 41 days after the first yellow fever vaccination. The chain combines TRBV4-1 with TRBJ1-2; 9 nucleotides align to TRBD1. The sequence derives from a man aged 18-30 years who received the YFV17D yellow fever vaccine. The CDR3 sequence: CASSQNPTGGDSGYTF. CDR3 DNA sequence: TGCGCCAGCAGCCAAAATCCGACAGGGGGGGACTCCGGCTACACCTTC.